The TCR beta chain under discussion was sequenced for a study of cytomegalovirus exposure and HLA in healthy donors. Whole-study results and caveats: Of the V segments, some could not be distinguished, including TRBV6-2 and TRBV6-3, and were excluded.

Points on this clone: Its antigen remains unidentified.

The PCR ran on 60 Vbeta and 13 Jbeta primers. The protocol was immunoSEQ multiplex PCR, while the TCRdb copy is restricted to in-frame clones and leaves out a portion. The sample has under 200,000 clones, over 60% seen once; the top ten hold 3.1%. V lost 5 bases to trimming and J lost 8 bases; unmatched junction nucleotides: 0. This CDR3 has 13 amino acids. CDR1 and CDR2 (germline): MNHNY, SVGAGI (reference sequence). This chain uses TRBV6-6 with TRBJ1-6; TRBD1 agrees at 10 bases. The clonotype was recovered from a woman aged 40 to 55 in good health and CMV-seronegative. Sequenced sample: PBMCs. The CDR3 is CASSGTGDSPLHF. The DNA of the CDR3 is TGTGCCAGCAGTGGGACAGGGGATTCACCCCTCCACTTT.